This T cell receptor beta chain stems from a study of T cells in narcolepsy. This CDR3 region has 11 residues. Germline values: CDR1 MDHEN, CDR2 SYDVKM. With 4 bases removed from V and 12 bases from J, the gap between germline ends came to 9 bases. TCRdb's copy holds only in-frame clones and misses some; the assay was immunoSEQ multiplex PCR. Found here are around 27,000 clones, around 82% of them singletons; the top ten hold more than 0.95%. The TCR comes from a human donor with narcolepsy. The sequenced sample was CD45RA- memory CD4+ T cells from PBMCs. This chain links TRBV28 with TRBJ1-4; no clear D. CDR3 sequence reads: CASSYEWELFF. Written as DNA, the CDR3 is TGTGCCAGCAGTTACGAGTGGGAACTGTTTTTT.